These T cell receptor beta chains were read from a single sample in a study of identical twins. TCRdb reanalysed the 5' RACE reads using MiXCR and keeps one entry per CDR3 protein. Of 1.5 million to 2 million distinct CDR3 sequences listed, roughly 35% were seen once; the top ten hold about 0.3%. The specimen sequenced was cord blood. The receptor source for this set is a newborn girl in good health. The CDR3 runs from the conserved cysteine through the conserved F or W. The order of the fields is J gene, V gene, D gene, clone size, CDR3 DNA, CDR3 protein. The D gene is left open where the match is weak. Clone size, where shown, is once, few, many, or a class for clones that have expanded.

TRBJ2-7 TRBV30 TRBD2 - TGTGCCTGGAGTGTACCCCGACTAGCGGGAGACCAGTACTTC CAWSVPRLAGDQYF
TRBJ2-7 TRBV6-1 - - TGTGCCAGCAGTGGGCCGTCTAACTCGGCTGTGTACGAGCAGTACTTC CASSGPSNSAVYEQYF
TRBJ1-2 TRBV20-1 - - TGCAGTGCTAGAGATGGCGCCAGGGGCTTTGGCTACACCTTC CSARDGARGFGYTF
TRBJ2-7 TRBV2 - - TGTGCCAGCAGTGATGAGGCGATATCTCGCGAGCAGTACTTC CASSDEAISREQYF
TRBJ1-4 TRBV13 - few TGTGCCAGCAGCAGGAGAGGGTCCGAAAAACTGTTTTTT CASSRRGSEKLFF
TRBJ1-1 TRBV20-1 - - TGCAGTGCCAAAGATGGGAACACTGAACCTTTCTTT CSAKDGNTEPFF
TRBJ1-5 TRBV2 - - TGTGCCAGCAAGCCCCATGATTATAGCAATCAGCCCCAGCATTTT CASKPHDYSNQPQHF
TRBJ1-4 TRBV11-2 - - TGTGCCAGCAGCCCAAACACAGGGATTAAGGAAAAACTGTTTTTT CASSPNTGIKEKLFF
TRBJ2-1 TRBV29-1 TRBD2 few TGCAGCGTTGTTTCCGGGACTAGCGGGGGTAATGAGCAGTTCTTC CSVVSGTSGGNEQFF
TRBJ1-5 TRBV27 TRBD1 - TGTGCCACCCGACAGGGGACTTCTTATAGCAATCAGCCCCAGCATTTT CATRQGTSYSNQPQHF
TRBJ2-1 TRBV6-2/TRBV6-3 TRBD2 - TGTGCCAGCAGTCACCGCGGCGGGGGGTCCCCCTACAATGAGCAGTTCTTC CASSHRGGGSPYNEQFF
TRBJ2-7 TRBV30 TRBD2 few TGTGCCTGGAGTGTACGGACTAGCGGGGGGGGTAAACAGTACTTC CAWSVRTSGGGKQYF
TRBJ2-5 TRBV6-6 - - TGTGCCAGCAGTTCGGCCTACAGGACCAAAGAGACCCAGTACTTC CASSSAYRTKETQYF
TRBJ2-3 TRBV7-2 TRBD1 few TGTGCCAGCAGCCCACCAGGGGGCCGCACAGATACGCAGTATTTT CASSPPGGRTDTQYF
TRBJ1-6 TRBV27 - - TGTGCCAGCAGTTTCGAGTCCTATAATTCACCCCTCCACTTT CASSFESYNSPLHF
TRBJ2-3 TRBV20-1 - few TGCAGTGCTAGAGATCCCCAGTCGTCCACAGATACGCAGTATTTT CSARDPQSSTDTQYF
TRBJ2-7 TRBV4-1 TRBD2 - TGCGCCAGCAGCCCTCAAGCGGGGGGGTCCTACGAGCAGTACTTC CASSPQAGGSYEQYF
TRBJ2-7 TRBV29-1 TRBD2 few TGCAGCGTTGCTAGCGGGGGACCCCGCTACGAGCAGTACTTC CSVASGGPRYEQYF